Following are 32 T cell receptor beta chains from one sample sequenced in a study of shared clonotypes between healthy human individuals. The method was immunoSEQ multiplex PCR; TCRdb's version includes in-frame clones alone and lacks a portion of them. The table records around 2,000,000 clones, 85% to 95% of them present only once. Sample: naive CD4+ T cells sorted from blood. The subset was: CD45RA+ positively selected. All receptors come from a man aged 18 to 29 in good health.

The gene calls are TRBV5-1 and TRBJ2-1; 9 nucleotides agree with TRBD2. The CDR3 is made up of 15 amino acids. V dropped 4 bases and J dropped 4; count of bases not matched to a gene: 6. Per the germline V gene, CDR1 is SGHRS and CDR2 is YFSETQ. In nucleotides, the CDR3 is TGCGCCAGCAGCGTCTCTAGCGGGGTATACAATGAGCAGTTCTTC. As protein: CASSVSSGVYNEQFF. Complete variable domain (other parts from reference TRBV5-1 and TRBJ2-1): KAGVTQTPRYLIKTRGQQVTLSCSPISGHRSVSWYQQTPGQGLQFLFEYFSETQRNKGNFPGRFSGRQFSNSRSEMNVSTLELGDSALYLCASSVSSGVYNEQFFGPGTRLTVL.

This clone was recorded once. The V call is TRBV6-6, the J call TRBJ1-6; D remains ambiguous. Germline CDR1 and CDR2: MNHNY and SVGAGI (reference sequence). CDR3 size: 15 residues. The V end lost 7 bases, the J end lost 6 bases, and 16 bases lay between the germline ends. The DNA for the CDR3 is TGTGCCAGCACTAAACCCGGAATCTTTAATTCACCCCTCCACTTT. Amino acids: CASTKPGIFNSPLHF.

Only a few counts were recorded for this clone. The rearrangement links TRBV4-1 to TRBJ2-3, with 16 nucleotides matching TRBD2. Losses at the gene ends were 0 bases for V and 7 bases for J; bases not matched to a gene: 4. This CDR3 has 17 amino acids. From germline, CDR1 is MGHRA and CDR2 YSYEKL. CDR3 nucleotides: TGCGCCAGCAGCCAAGAGGGACTAGCGGGGGGGCGAAATACGCAGTATTTT. This translates into CASSQEGLAGGRNTQYF.

The V gene is TRBV6-6, the J gene TRBJ2-1; 12 positions agree with TRBD2. The germline V gene has CDR1 MNHNY and CDR2 SVGAGI (reference sequence). Germline trimming cut 4 bases from V and 5 bases from J; bases unmatched to any gene: 0. The CDR3 totals 14 residues. In nucleotides, the CDR3 is TGTGCCAGCAGTTGGACTAGCGGGGACAATGAGCAGTTCTTC. It specifies CASSWTSGDNEQFF.

The rearrangement links TRBV18 to TRBJ2-7, with TRBD1 matching over 10 bases. The V gene's germline CDR1 is KGHSH and CDR2 LQKENI. J was trimmed by 9 bases and V by 1 base; bases with no gene match: 9. The CDR3 loop spans 15 amino acids. The CDR3 nucleotides are TGTGCCAGCTCACCACAGGGACAGGGGCCCCGGGGGCAGTACTTC. This codes for CASSPQGQGPRGQYF. The full variable domain, in which reference TRBV18 and TRBJ2-7 provide the parts outside the CDR3, is NAGVMQNPRHLVRRRGQEARLRCSPMKGHSHVYWYRQLPEEGLKFMVYLQKENIIDESGMPKERFSAEFPKEGPSILRIQQVVRGDSAAYFCASSPQGQGPRGQYFGPGTRLTVT.

The gene calls are TRBV6-6 and TRBJ2-2; no reliable D call. This CDR3 region has 16 residues. V dropped 2 bases and J dropped 2 bases, with 12 bases sitting between them. Germline V CDR1 and CDR2: MNHNY, SVGAGI (reference sequence). CDR3 in DNA: TGTGCCAGCAGTTACCCGAAGGGAAGTAACACCGGGGAGCTGTTTTTT. Amino acids: CASSYPKGSNTGELFF.

J is TRBJ2-1 and V is TRBV11-3; D is unclear. Germline loops: CDR1 SGHNT, CDR2 YENEEA. CDR3 length: 14 amino acids. Between the trimmed V and J ends, which lost 1 base and 2 bases, there was a span of 6 bases. CDR3 sequence: CASSLGAPYNEQFF. The CDR3 DNA follows: TGTGCCAGCAGCTTAGGGGCCCCCTACAATGAGCAGTTCTTC.

As DNA, the CDR3 is TGCGCCAGCAGCTTGCGAACGGGTTGGGTGGGTAATGAGCAGTTCTTC. This translates into CASSLRTGWVGNEQFF. The V and J genes are TRBV5-1 and TRBJ2-1; D is unresolved. Germline CDR1 reads SGHRS; CDR2 reads YFSETQ. CDR3 length equals 16 residues. V was pared by 1 base and J by 7 bases, with 18 bases between.

The chain carries TRBV5-4 and TRBJ2-7; 10 nucleotides line up with TRBD1. J gave up 2 bases and V 3 bases, and 5 bases lay outside the gene matches. Germline CDR1 SGHNT, CDR2 YYREEE (reference sequence). This CDR3 is 15 amino acids long. DNA of the CDR3: TGTGCCAGCAGCTACGGGACAGGGGATCCCTACGAGCAGTACTTC. Amino acid sequence: CASSYGTGDPYEQYF. Together with reference TRBV5-4 and TRBJ2-7, the CDR3 gives the full variable domain: ETGVTQSPTHLIKTRGQQVTLRCSSQSGHNTVSWYQQALGQGPQFIFQYYREEENGRGNFPPRFSGLQFPNYSSELNVNALELDDSALYLCASSYGTGDPYEQYFGPGTRLTVT.

The chain joins TRBV28 to TRBJ2-1; TRBD1 aligns across 10 bases. Looked up from germline, CDR1 is MDHEN and CDR2 is SYDVKM. The V gene end was trimmed by 6 bases and the J gene end by 5 bases; junction bases not matched to a gene: 7. The CDR3 contains 15 residues. CDR3: CASSLTGTGDNEQFF. The CDR3 DNA follows: TGTGCCAGCAGCTTAACCGGGACAGGGGACAATGAGCAGTTCTTC. The full variable domain, with the rest looked up from reference TRBV28 and TRBJ2-1, is DVKVTQSSRYLVKRTGEKVFLECVQDMDHENMFWYRQDPGLGLRLIYFSYDVKMKEKGDIPEGYSVSREKKERFSLILESASTNQTSMYLCASSLTGTGDNEQFFGPGTRLTVL.

This clone appeared a single time. The chain joins TRBV7-2 to TRBJ2-2, with D possibly being TRBD1 (6 bases). The CDR3 runs 16 residues. Germline CDR1 reads SGHTA; CDR2 reads FQGNSA. V was clipped by 5 bases and J by 4 bases, with 17 bases between them. Written as DNA, the CDR3 is TGTGCCAGCAGCATAACCGGGACAACTGGCACCGGGGAGCTGTTTTTT. Encoded protein: CASSITGTTGTGELFF. Full variable domain (outside the CDR3, taken from reference TRBV7-2 and TRBJ2-2): GAGVSQSPSNKVTEKGKDVELRCDPISGHTALYWYRQSLGQGLEFLIYFQGNSAPDKSGLPSDRFSAERTGGSVSTLTIQRTQQEDSAVYLCASSITGTTGTGELFFGEGSRLTVL.

V and J are TRBV5-4 and TRBJ1-6; the D gene is possibly TRBD1 (5 bases). This CDR3 region has 15 residues. The V end lost 4 bases, the J end lost 5 bases, and 13 bases lay between the germline ends. Germline loops: CDR1 SGHNT, CDR2 YYREEE (reference sequence). CDR3 DNA sequence: TGTGCCAGCAGCATAATAGGGGTAGATAATTCACCCCTCCACTTT. As protein: CASSIIGVDNSPLHF. Supplemented by reference TRBV5-4 and TRBJ1-6, the full variable domain reads ETGVTQSPTHLIKTRGQQVTLRCSSQSGHNTVSWYQQALGQGPQFIFQYYREEENGRGNFPPRFSGLQFPNYSSELNVNALELDDSALYLCASSIIGVDNSPLHFGNGTRLTVT.

Of note for this clone: Other DNA sequences in the sample encode the same CDR3. J is TRBJ2-1 and V is TRBV5-1, with 12 bases matching TRBD2. The junction had 3 bases not matched to a gene; V was cut back by 3 bases and J by 5 bases. CDR1 is SGHRS, CDR2 YFSETQ, per germline. The CDR3 consists of 15 residues. The CDR3 DNA reads TGCGCCAGCAGCTCCGGACTAGCGGGACACAATGAGCAGTTCTTC. This gives the protein CASSSGLAGHNEQFF.

This sequence joins TRBV28 and TRBJ1-1; no clear D. CDR3 length: 13 residues. Germline V gives CDR1 MDHEN, CDR2 SYDVKM. Deletions cut 8 bases from V and 6 bases from J, with 16 bases between. The CDR3 DNA sequence: TGTGCCAGCGGTCACGGGTCCTATGCTGAAGCTTTCTTT. Translated: CASGHGSYAEAFF.

The J gene is TRBJ2-1, the V gene TRBV27; no clear D. This CDR3 spans 11 amino acids. V was cut by 7 bases and J by 7 bases, with 8 bases left in between. Germline CDR1 is MNHEY and CDR2 is SMNVEV (reference sequence). The CDR3 nucleotides read TGTGCCAGCACCTTCCGGAATGAGCAGTTCTTC. Protein: CASTFRNEQFF.

V gene TRBV28 combines with J gene TRBJ1-1; D unclear. CDR1 and CDR2 from the germline V gene are MDHEN and SYDVKM. V lost 8 bases to trimming and J lost 6 bases, with 13 bases between them. The length of the CDR3 is 12 residues. The CDR3 DNA sequence: TGTGCCAGCGGAAAAGACATTCCTGAAGCTTTCTTT. Translating it yields CASGKDIPEAFF.

The V call is TRBV19, the J call TRBJ1-1, with D maybe TRBD1 (6 bases). Germline assignment: CDR1 LNHDA and CDR2 SQIVND (reference sequence). Trimming removed 6 bases at V and 2 bases at J, with 13 bases between. The CDR3 runs to 14 residues. The CDR3 coding sequence is TGTGCCAGTAGCCCGGAGGGGGTAAACACTGAAGCTTTCTTT. This gives the protein CASSPEGVNTEAFF.

The chain has TRBV11-3 and TRBJ2-5, with D perhaps matching TRBD2 (6 bases). V was pared by 5 bases and J by 2 bases, with 15 bases between. This CDR3 is 15 amino acids long. Germline CDR1 SGHNT, CDR2 YENEEA. Here the CDR3 DNA reads TGTGCCAGCAGCCCGTATTCGGGACTGCAAGAGACCCAGTACTTC. It specifies CASSPYSGLQETQYF.

Concerning this clone itself: Other nucleotide sequences from this sample produce the same CDR3. The chain has TRBV5-1 and TRBJ2-5; 7 nucleotides match TRBD1. Per germline, CDR1 SGHRS and CDR2 YFSETQ. V gave up 4 bases and J gave up 1 base; unmatched junction bases: 4. CDR3 length: 14 residues. The CDR3 reads CASSLTGIQETQYF. In DNA, the CDR3 is TGCGCCAGCAGCCTGACAGGGATCCAAGAGACCCAGTACTTC.

The gene calls are TRBV5-6 and TRBJ1-6, with 7 bases fitting TRBD1. This CDR3 spans 11 amino acids. Germline V gives CDR1 SGHDT, CDR2 YYEEEE. J gave up 18 bases and V 4 bases, and 7 bases lay outside the gene matches. CDR3 DNA sequence: TGTGCCAGCAGCCAGTATGGACAGGCCCACTTT. Residues: CASSQYGQAHF.

This clone showed up just once. The chain recombines TRBV28 with TRBJ2-5; TRBD1 aligns across 7 bases. V dropped 4 bases and J dropped 2; count of bases not matched to a gene: 25. The CDR3 has 21 residues. Per germline, CDR1 MDHEN and CDR2 SYDVKM. The CDR3 DNA sequence: TGTGCCAGCAGTTCGGCTATGAGGGGGCTTGCAGTGGGGAACCATCAAGAGACCCAGTACTTC. As protein: CASSSAMRGLAVGNHQETQYF. Looking up the rest from reference TRBV28 and TRBJ2-5 gives the full variable domain: DVKVTQSSRYLVKRTGEKVFLECVQDMDHENMFWYRQDPGLGLRLIYFSYDVKMKEKGDIPEGYSVSREKKERFSLILESASTNQTSMYLCASSSAMRGLAVGNHQETQYFGPGTRLLVL.

The rearrangement links TRBV7-9 to TRBJ2-7; 7 bases agree with TRBD2. V dropped 0 bases and J dropped 2; count of bases not matched to a gene: 7. The CDR3 has 16 amino acids. Per the germline V gene, CDR1 is SEHNR and CDR2 is FQNEAQ (reference sequence). The CDR3 sequence is CASSLAGSGGPYEQYF. The CDR3 DNA reads TGTGCCAGCAGCTTAGCCGGGTCGGGAGGTCCCTACGAGCAGTACTTC.

The chain's CDR3 is CASTDSNQPQHF. The CDR3 coding sequence is TGTGCCAGCACTGACAGCAATCAGCCCCAGCATTTT. The chain has TRBV6-6 and TRBJ1-5; D remains ambiguous. Trimming took 7 bases from V and 1 from J, leaving 5 bases between them. Germline assignment: CDR1 MNHNY and CDR2 SVGAGI (reference sequence). The CDR3 has 12 amino acids.

V and J are TRBV10-2 and TRBJ2-4; no clear D. The ends were cut back, 3 bases at V and 1 base at J, with 7 bases in the middle. Germline V gene data show CDR1 as WSHSY and CDR2 as SAAADI. The CDR3 contains 14 residues. The CDR3 bases are TGCGCCAGCAGTGATTCTGGGGCCAAAAACATTCAGTACTTC. Translated, it gives CASSDSGAKNIQYF.

Only one count was recorded for this clone. The CDR3 sequence: CASSLDLAVSDNEQFF. DNA for the CDR3: TGTGCCAGCTCCTTAGATTTAGCTGTCTCGGACAATGAGCAGTTCTTC. The rearrangement links TRBV6-6 to TRBJ2-1; D gene uncertain. CDR3 length: 16 residues. CDR1 and CDR2 from the germline V gene are MNHNY and SVGAGI (reference sequence). Trimming removed 8 bases from V and 5 bases from J, with 22 bases in between.

The chain combines TRBV29-1 with TRBJ2-7; TRBD1 aligns across 10 bases. This CDR3 comprises 13 residues. With 4 bases clipped from V and 5 bases from J, the junction kept 5 bases outside the gene matches. The germline V gene encodes CDR1 SQVTM and CDR2 ANQGSEA. CDR3 sequence reads: CSVVGQGTDEQYF. The CDR3 DNA reads TGCAGCGTTGTGGGACAGGGGACCGACGAGCAGTACTTC.

The V gene is TRBV18, the J gene TRBJ1-2; D is possibly TRBD1 (6 bases). Trimming shortened V by 4 bases and J by 4 bases, and 19 bases separated the two germline ends. Germline V gives CDR1 KGHSH, CDR2 LQKENI. The CDR3 runs to 16 residues. CDR3 sequence reads: CASSRGTSSLGYGYTF. The CDR3 nucleotides read TGTGCCAGCTCACGAGGGACATCCAGCTTAGGCTATGGCTACACCTTC.

The genes are TRBV30 and TRBJ2-1, with no clear D. V gave up 2 bases and J gave up 3 bases, with 11 bases separating them. The CDR3 is 14 amino acids. Germline CDR1 and CDR2: GTSNPN and SVGIG (reference sequence). CDR3 nucleotide sequence: TGTGCCTGGAGTATTCTATCTGGCTACAATGAGCAGTTCTTC. Protein: CAWSILSGYNEQFF. The full variable domain, completed using reference TRBV30 and TRBJ2-1, is SQTIHQWPATLVQPVGSPLSLECTVEGTSNPNLYWYRQAAGRGLQLLFYSVGIGQISSEVPQNLSASRPQDRQFILSSKKLLLSDSGFYLCAWSILSGYNEQFFGPGTRLTVL.

The V gene is TRBV29-1, the J gene TRBJ2-7; 8 bases match TRBD1. There are 13 residues in the CDR3. The trim removed 0 bases at V and 10 bases at J, leaving 8 bases unmatched. The germline gives CDR1 SQVTM, CDR2 ANQGSEA. The CDR3 loop reads CSVEEVRGQEQYF. For the CDR3, the DNA is TGCAGCGTTGAAGAGGTCCGGGGACAGGAACAGTACTTC.

Only one count was recorded for this clone. The chain joins TRBV19 to TRBJ1-1; D uncertain. Per germline, CDR1 LNHDA and CDR2 SQIVND (reference sequence). V lost 6 bases and J lost 8, with 13 bases in between. The CDR3 runs 12 residues. CDR3 DNA sequence: TGTGCCAGTAGCGATATAGGCTCAGAAGCTTTCTTT. The encoded protein is CASSDIGSEAFF.

V is TRBV2 and J is TRBJ1-5; a weak D match, TRBD1 (6 bases). The CDR3 runs 14 residues. CDR1 and CDR2 from the germline V gene are SNHLY and FYNNEI. V was pared by 6 bases and J by 6 bases, with 15 bases between. This CDR3 reads CASSTGSIVQPQHF. CDR3 DNA sequence: TGTGCCAGCAGCACAGGGAGTATAGTTCAGCCCCAGCATTTT.

This sequence joins TRBV27 and TRBJ2-2; perhaps TRBD1 as D (6 bases). V was clipped by 3 bases and J by 0 bases, with 20 bases between them. This CDR3 region has 19 residues. CDR1 is MNHEY, CDR2 SMNVEV, per germline (reference sequence). The CDR3 protein is CASSLNPGRGFANTGELFF. Here the CDR3 DNA reads TGTGCCAGCAGTTTGAATCCGGGCAGGGGCTTCGCGAACACCGGGGAGCTGTTTTTT.